This T cell receptor beta chain appears in the sequencing data of a study of shared clonotypes between healthy human individuals. None of the donors, who were healthy HIV-negative adults, had recently had acute infections or vaccinations. The method was immunoSEQ multiplex PCR; TCRdb's version includes in-frame clones alone and lacks a portion of them. Here the sample spans just under 350,000 clones, about 70% being singletons. Material: memory CD4+ T cells sorted from blood. Subset meaning: CD45RA-negative fraction. This TCR was recovered from a man aged 25-45 years in good health.

The CDR3 region is CASAGGGGNEQFF. Here the CDR3 DNA reads TGTGCCAGCGCGGGAGGGGGGGGCAATGAGCAGTTCTTC. The chain carries TRBV6-6 and TRBJ2-1; 9 bases match TRBD2. The trim removed 8 bases at V and 6 bases at J, leaving 5 bases unmatched. This CDR3 has 13 amino acids. Germline CDR1 MNHNY, CDR2 SVGAGI (reference sequence).